The source of this T cell receptor beta chain is a study of synovial regulatory T cells in juvenile arthritis (dated by TCRdb to about 2015). Describing the broader study: Of the sequenced patients, about six received methotrexate, one received methotrexate plus infliximab, three were therapy-naive, and one had no treatment information. The study compared TCRbeta CDR3 repertoires of blood iaTreg cells, other blood Treg cells and synovial fluid Treg cells from matched patient samples. Effector T cell subsets were also sequenced in this cohort for comparisons, but the Treg dataset alone covers only blood and synovial fluid Treg cells. The TCR repertoire comparisons covered Treg and Teff subsets from fewer than 12 JIA patients with active disease. Study-wide conclusions, independent of this receptor: Across patients, iaTreg TCR repertoires were largely private, and these iaTreg repertoires partially overlapped with synovial Teff and blood CPL repertoires. Blood iaTreg cells showed lower TCR diversity than other blood Treg cells, consistent with antigen-driven expansion. More CDR3 sequences were shared by synovial Treg cells with iaTreg cells than with other blood Treg cells, and a closer relation was confirmed by Chao-Jaccard similarity.

The donors for the TCR repertoire analysis were around 11 juvenile idiopathic arthritis patients with active disease who had not reached inactive disease, of whom 3 were polyarticular and 8 were oligoarticular. The TCR-sequenced patients had a median age of about 12 years (range about 2.2-22.9) and median disease duration of about seven years (range 0.2-19.1). Samples for TCR repertoire analysis were collected at two centres in Italy. Peripheral blood mononuclear cells were isolated using a Histopaque-1077 density gradient and were cryopreserved in 90% FCS with around 10% DMSO. A word on this clone: What antigen it recognizes has not been identified.

The library was produced with the immunoSEQ multiplex PCR assay. TCRbeta CDR3 sequencing was performed by Adaptive Biotechnologies. The paper's data handling went like this. Repertoire similarity used the Chao-modified Jaccard index and median clonotype overlap from 200 random subsamples at equal sample size. Similarity analyses used either productive nucleotide sequences or in silico-translated amino acid sequences. To compare repertoires, the researchers applied hierarchical clustering with single linkage as well as t-SNE, based on Chao-modified Jaccard distances. Repertoire diversity was quantified with the Renyi index, after sample size normalisation, across a range of alpha values. TCRdb retrieved this table from immuneACCESS and kept in-frame rearrangements only. Not all clones are present; in checked studies, unresolved V genes account for under half, and no reason is known for the remainder. For V, J and clone size, that table is used; D and trimming come from the DNA. This sample's table lists 7,500 to 10,000 clones. The top ten clonotypes cover 0.71% of the sample.

The CDR3 sequence holds 16 residues, the cysteine and phenylalanine included. The coding DNA is unavailable. CDR1 and CDR2 were assigned from the germline V gene (reference sequence) as SGHNT and YYREEE. This clonotype was obtained from a donor aged 2-30 years with juvenile idiopathic arthritis. The chain is made from TRBV5-4 and TRBJ2-1; as DNA is missing, the TRBD2 call by TCRdb cannot be tested. Sequencing was done on a sample of Treg cells from blood. The sample's cell subset or site, from its label and the paper: remaining (HLA-DR-negative) circulating blood Treg cells. The CDR3 amino acid sequence is: CASSLFLAGGYNEQFF.